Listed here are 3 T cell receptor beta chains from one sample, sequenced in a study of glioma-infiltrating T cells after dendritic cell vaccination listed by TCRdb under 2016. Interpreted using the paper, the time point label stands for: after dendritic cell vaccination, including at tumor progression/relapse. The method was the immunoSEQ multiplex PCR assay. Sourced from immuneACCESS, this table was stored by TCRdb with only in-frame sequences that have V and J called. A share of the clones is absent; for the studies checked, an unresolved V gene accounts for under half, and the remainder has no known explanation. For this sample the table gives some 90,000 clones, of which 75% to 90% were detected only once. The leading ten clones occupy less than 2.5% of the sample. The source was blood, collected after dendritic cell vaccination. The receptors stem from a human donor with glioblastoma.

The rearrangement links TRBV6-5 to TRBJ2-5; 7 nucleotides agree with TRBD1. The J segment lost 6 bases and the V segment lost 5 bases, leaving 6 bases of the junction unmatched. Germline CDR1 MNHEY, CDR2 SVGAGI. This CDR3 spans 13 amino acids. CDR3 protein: CASSTDREQTQYF. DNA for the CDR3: TGTGCCAGCAGTACCGACAGGGAACAGACCCAGTACTTC.

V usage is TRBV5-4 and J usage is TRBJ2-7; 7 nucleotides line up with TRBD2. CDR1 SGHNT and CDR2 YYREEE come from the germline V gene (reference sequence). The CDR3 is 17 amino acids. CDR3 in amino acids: CASSLGGGAGVSHEQYV. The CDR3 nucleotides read TGTGCCAGCAGCTTGGGGGGCGGGGCGGGAGTCTCCCACGAGCAGTACGTC.

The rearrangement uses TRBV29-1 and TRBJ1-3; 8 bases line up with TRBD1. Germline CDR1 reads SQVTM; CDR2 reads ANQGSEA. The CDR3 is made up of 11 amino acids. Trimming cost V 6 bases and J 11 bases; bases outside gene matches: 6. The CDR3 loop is CSVKTGVAIYF. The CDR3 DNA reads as TGCAGCGTAAAGACAGGGGTCGCCATATATTTT.